This T cell receptor (beta chain) was identified in a study of OX40 agonist ivuxolimab in advanced cancers. The wider study: Partial responses were achieved by three patients: one hepatocellular carcinoma, two cutaneous melanoma. Study observations and caveats: Fewer expanded clones were found on average in CD4+ than in CD8+ T cells.

Samples were taken at baseline and on day 1 of cycles 4 and 7. The method was immunoSEQ multiplex PCR; TCRdb's version includes in-frame clones alone and lacks a portion of them. The table lists tens of thousands of clones, about 86% of them singletons. In regard to this clone: The target antigen is unknown.

The CDR3 is 11 amino acids. V was shortened by 5 bases and J by 3 bases, with 5 bases between the two germline ends. CDR1 and CDR2 from the germline V gene are SGHTA and FQGNSA. This material consisted of CD4+ or CD8+ T cells sorted from blood, taken in a trial of the OX40 agonist ivuxolimab. The receptor comes from an adult with an advanced solid tumor such as melanoma, head and neck, liver or kidney cancer. The chain carries TRBV7-2 and TRBJ2-7; D is undetermined. Here the CDR3 DNA reads TGTGCCAGCAGCGCTAGCTACGAGCAGTACTTC. It translates to CASSASYEQYF.